The T cell receptor beta chain under discussion was sequenced for a study of CD8 T cells in Susac syndrome. RNA, at 0.5 to 1 ug, was reverse transcribed with random hexamers. The TCR beta CDR3 was amplified by immunoSEQ multiplex PCR across 54 Vbeta, 13 Jbeta. MiXCR was run by TCRdb on the immunoSEQ multiplex PCR reads, yielding one entry per CDR3 protein. The table includes around 130,000 distinct CDR3 sequences, around 80% detected once. CDR1 and CDR2 from the germline V gene are MGHDK and SYGVNS. This CDR3 spans 18 amino acids. V dropped 2 bases and J dropped 6; count of bases not matched to a gene: 10. In contrast to the negatively isolated CD8+ and CD4+ T cells, TEMRA cells were FACS-enriched.

V and J are TRBV25-1 and TRBJ2-1; 13 positions agree with TRBD2. The clonotype comes from a human donor with multiple sclerosis. The sequenced sample was CD8+ T cells from PBMCs. The CDR3 sequence: CASSEPPTTSGRANEQFF. In DNA, the CDR3 is TGTGCCAGCAGTGAACCACCCACTACTAGCGGGAGGGCCAATGAGCAGTTCTTC.